The sequence of this T cell receptor (beta chain) was determined in a study of T cells after yellow fever vaccination. The CDR3 totals 12 residues. The germline V gene encodes CDR1 DFQATT and CDR2 SNEGSKA (reference sequence). Deletions cut 3 bases from V and 5 bases from J, with 8 bases between. Each CDR3 protein is one row after TCRdb ran MiXCR on the 5' RACE reads. In the table there are about 580,000 distinct CDR3 sequences, 17% of which are singletons. The sequence came from a man between 18 and 35 years old who received the YFV17D yellow fever vaccine. This chain uses TRBV20-1 with TRBJ1-5; no clear D gene. This sample comprised PBMCs, obtained 5 days after the first yellow fever vaccination. In DNA form, the CDR3 reads TGCAGTGCTAGGGAGAATTATCAGCCCCAGCATTTT. Translation: CSARENYQPQHF.